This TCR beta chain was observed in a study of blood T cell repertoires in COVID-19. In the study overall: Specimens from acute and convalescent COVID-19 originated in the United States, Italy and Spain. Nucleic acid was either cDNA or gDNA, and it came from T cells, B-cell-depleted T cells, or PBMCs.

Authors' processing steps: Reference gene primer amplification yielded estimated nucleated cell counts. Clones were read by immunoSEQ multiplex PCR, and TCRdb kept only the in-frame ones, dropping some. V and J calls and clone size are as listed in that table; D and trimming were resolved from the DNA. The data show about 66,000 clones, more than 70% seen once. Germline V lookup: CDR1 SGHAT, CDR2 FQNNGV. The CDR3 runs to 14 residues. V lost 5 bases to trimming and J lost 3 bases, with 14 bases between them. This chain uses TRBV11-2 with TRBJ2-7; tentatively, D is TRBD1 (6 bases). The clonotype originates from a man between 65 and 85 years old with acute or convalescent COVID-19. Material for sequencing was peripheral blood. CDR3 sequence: CASSPPGHLYEQYF. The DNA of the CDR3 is TGTGCCAGCAGCCCTCCGGGACACCTCTACGAGCAGTACTTC.